This TCR beta chain was recovered during a study of shared clonotypes between healthy human individuals. On this clone itself: No antigen is known for it.

Whole-study findings and limits: It was only blood that was sampled, and tissue repertoires likely differ.

The run depth of the assay was deep. Assay used: immunoSEQ multiplex PCR; TCRdb lists only in-frame clones, some missing. Of over a million clones detected, 78% appear once; the ten largest clones hold 0.55% to 0.7%. The sample comprised memory CD4+ T cells from PBMCs. Subset noted: CD45RA-negative fraction. This TCR was sampled from a man aged 18-30 years in good health. Some clones in this sample may be carry-over from other donors' samples.

The DNA of the CDR3 is TGCAGCGTTGTAACGGAGGGATACCTCAACAATGAGCAGTTCTTC. It codes for CSVVTEGYLNNEQFF. The rearrangement uses TRBV29-1 and TRBJ2-1; possible D gene TRBD2, 6 bases. The CDR3 consists of 15 residues. The V gene lost 4 bases and the J gene lost 5 bases, with 18 bases spanning the gap. Looked up from germline, CDR1 is SQVTM and CDR2 is ANQGSEA.